The 12 T cell receptor beta chains below all came from one sample that was sequenced in a study of cytomegalovirus exposure and HLA in healthy donors. The PCR contained 60 Vbeta and 13 Jbeta primers. Clones were read by immunoSEQ multiplex PCR, and TCRdb kept only the in-frame ones, dropping some. Of about 110,000 clones detected, approximately 80% appear once; the ten largest clones hold more than 4%. Sequencing was carried out using PBMCs. These receptors came from a male donor in good health and CMV-seronegative.

The chain carries TRBV5-4 and TRBJ1-3; a weak D match, TRBD1 (5 bases). Trimming pared 0 bases from V and 11 bases from J, leaving 15 bases between. The CDR3 totals 14 residues. Germline loops: CDR1 SGHNT, CDR2 YYREEE (reference sequence). The CDR3 here is CASSLATGLYPIYF. CDR3 sequence (DNA): TGTGCCAGCAGCTTGGCCACAGGCCTTTATCCCATATATTTT.

The V gene is TRBV11-2, the J gene TRBJ1-4; the D is unclear. This CDR3 comprises 13 residues. The germline V gene encodes CDR1 SGHAT and CDR2 FQNNGV. Trimming cost V 1 base and J 8 bases, with 8 bases left between them. The CDR3 nucleotides are TGTGCCAGCAGCTTAGGGCGGGGAGAAAAACTGTTTTTT. Translation: CASSLGRGEKLFF. Variable domain in full (rest from reference TRBV11-2 and TRBJ1-4): EAGVAQSPRYKIIEKRQSVAFWCNPISGHATLYWYQQILGQGPKLLIQFQNNGVVDDSQLPKDRFSAERLKGVDSTLKIQPAKLEDSAVYLCASSLGRGEKLFFGSGTQLSVL.

In this sample, this clone turned up a few times. The chain combines TRBV7-9 with TRBJ2-7; 9 nucleotides agree with TRBD1. The CDR3 extends over 12 amino acids. Germline CDR1 SEHNR, CDR2 FQNEAQ (reference sequence). Written as DNA, the CDR3 is TGTTCCACCGGACAGGGGTCCCTCGAGCAGTACTTC. This gives the protein CSTGQGSLEQYF. Supplemented by reference TRBV7-9 and TRBJ2-7, the full variable domain reads DTGVSQNPRHKITKRGQNVTFRCDPISEHNRLYWYRQTLGQGPEFLTYFQNEAQLEKSRLLSDRFSAERPKGSFSTLEIQRTEQGDSAMYLCSTGQGSLEQYFGPGTRLTVT.

The genes are TRBV11-2 and TRBJ2-1; D possibly corresponds to TRBD2 (7 bases). The germline CDR1 and CDR2 sequences are SGHAT and FQNNGV. This CDR3 contains 18 residues. Trimming took 3 bases from V and 5 from J, leaving 23 bases between them. CDR3 loop: CASSLGRGGHLPNNEQFF. The DNA of the CDR3 is TGTGCCAGCAGCTTGGGGCGCGGGGGCCACCTCCCGAACAATGAGCAGTTCTTC.

The rearrangement links TRBV6-1 to TRBJ2-7; 7 bases agree with TRBD1. V was clipped by 5 bases and J by 7 bases; unmatched bases: 5. This CDR3 is built from 12 residues. Germline V gene sequence: CDR1 MNHNS, CDR2 SASEGT. The CDR3 bases are TGTGCCAGCAGTTGGACAGGTGCTGAGCAGTACTTC. Its protein is CASSWTGAEQYF.

Written as DNA, the CDR3 is TGTGCCAGCAGCCTACAGGGGGAGGGATTTACTGAAGCTTTCTTT. Translated: CASSLQGEGFTEAFF. The chain carries TRBV6-5 and TRBJ1-1, with TRBD1 matching 8 bases. Germline CDR1 reads MNHEY; CDR2 reads SVGAGI. The V gene end was trimmed by 6 bases and the J gene end by 5 bases; junction bases not matched to a gene: 11. This CDR3 is built from 15 residues.

The chain uses TRBV27 and TRBJ1-5; 11 bases map to TRBD1. The V gene's germline CDR1 is MNHEY and CDR2 SMNVEV (reference sequence). V was clipped by 0 bases and J by 6 bases; unmatched bases: 4. This CDR3 comprises 16 residues. The CDR3 region has the DNA TGTGCCAGCAGTTTATCGTGGACAGGGGGCGGTCAGCCCCAGCATTTT. This encodes CASSLSWTGGGQPQHF.

The chain employs TRBV5-1 and TRBJ1-5; perhaps TRBD1 as D (5 bases). CDR1 is SGHRS and CDR2 is YFSETQ in the germline V gene. The CDR3 sequence is 13 residues long. Trimming removed 4 bases from V and 8 bases from J, with 13 bases in between. Here the CDR3 reads CASSTEPREPQHF. CDR3 nucleotides: TGCGCCAGCAGCACCGAACCCAGGGAGCCCCAGCATTTT. The variable domain in full, completed from reference TRBV5-1 and TRBJ1-5, reads KAGVTQTPRYLIKTRGQQVTLSCSPISGHRSVSWYQQTPGQGLQFLFEYFSETQRNKGNFPGRFSGRQFSNSRSEMNVSTLELGDSALYLCASSTEPREPQHFGDGTRLSIL.

The chain links TRBV7-9 to TRBJ1-1, with 8 bases that match TRBD1. CDR1 SEHNR and CDR2 FQNEAQ come from the germline V gene (reference sequence). The CDR3 is 14 residues long. V was pared by 6 bases and J by 5 bases, with 8 bases of the junction left unmatched. The CDR3 DNA is TGTGCCAGCAGACGACAGGGGAGAGGGACTGAAGCTTTCTTT. It encodes CASRRQGRGTEAFF.

This clone was counted a single time. The V gene is TRBV29-1, the J gene TRBJ1-2; 9 nucleotides match TRBD1. Germline V CDR1 and CDR2: SQVTM, ANQGSEA. V trimming: 6 bases; J trimming: 8 bases; junction bases outside the gene matches: 13. CDR3 size: 14 residues. CDR3 amino acids: CSVGPLQGARGYTF. In DNA, the CDR3 is TGCAGCGTCGGACCACTACAGGGGGCGCGCGGCTACACCTTC.

The chain is built from TRBV7-2 and TRBJ2-7; tentatively, D is TRBD2 (5 bases). The CDR3 is 15 residues long. The V end was cut by 4 bases, the J end by 3 bases, with 16 bases between. Germline CDR1 SGHTA, CDR2 FQGNSA. Here the CDR3 DNA reads TGTGCCAGCAGCTCTCCTTTGGAGGCGGGCTACGAGCAGTACTTC. It codes for CASSSPLEAGYEQYF.

This clone was seen more than once but under ten times. CDR3 residues: CASSSPSGRAREQFF. In nucleotides, the CDR3 is TGTGCCAGCAGCAGCCCTAGCGGGAGGGCCAGAGAGCAGTTCTTC. The chain combines TRBV13 with TRBJ2-1, with 12 positions matching TRBD2. With V trimmed by 5 bases and J by 10 bases, 9 bases remained unmatched. Germline-derived CDR1 and CDR2 are PRHDT and FYEKMQ (reference sequence). The CDR3 contains 15 residues.